The T cell receptor beta chain under discussion was sequenced for a study of CD8 T cells in ankylosing spondylitis. The CDR3 has 14 residues. Trimming took 3 bases from V and 3 from J, leaving 10 bases between them. This clonotype was detected only a few times. TCRdb fed the 5' RACE reads into MiXCR, producing one record per CDR3 protein. The sample has hundreds of thousands of distinct CDR3 sequences; around 20% are singletons. The TCR comes from a male donor with ankylosing spondylitis or in good health (not recorded which). The chain links TRBV12-3 or TRBV12-4 to TRBJ2-3; maybe TRBD1 (6 bases). The sample comprised blood, either unsorted or a sorted T cell fraction (not recorded which). The CDR3 is CASSFGQGTDTQYF. DNA for the CDR3: TGTGCCAGCAGTTTCGGGCAGGGGACAGATACGCAGTATTTT.